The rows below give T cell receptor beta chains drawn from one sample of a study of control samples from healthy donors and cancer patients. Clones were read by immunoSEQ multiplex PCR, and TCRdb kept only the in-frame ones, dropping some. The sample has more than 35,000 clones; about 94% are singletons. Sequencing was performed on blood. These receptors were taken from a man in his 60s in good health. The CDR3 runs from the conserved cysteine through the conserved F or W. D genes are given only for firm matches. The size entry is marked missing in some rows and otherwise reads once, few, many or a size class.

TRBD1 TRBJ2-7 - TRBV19 TGTGCCAGTAGTATGACGTGGACAGGGGCTGCATACGAGCAGTACTTC CASSMTWTGAAYEQYF
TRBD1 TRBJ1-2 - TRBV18 TGTGCCAGCTCACCTCGGACAGGGGATGGCTACACCTTC CASSPRTGDGYTF
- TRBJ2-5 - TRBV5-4 TGTGCCAGCAGCTTTTTCGCTAACGGGGGAGAGACCCAGTACTTC CASSFFANGGETQYF
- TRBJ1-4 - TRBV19 TGTGCCAGTAGCTCAAAAAATGAAAAACTGTTTTTT CASSSKNEKLFF
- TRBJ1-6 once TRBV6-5 TGTGCCAGCAGTTACTCGCCAGGGAAGAATTCACCCCTCCACTTT CASSYSPGKNSPLHF
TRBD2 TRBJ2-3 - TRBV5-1 TGCGCCACCGCGACTAGCGGGATAGATACGCAGTATTTT CATATSGIDTQYF
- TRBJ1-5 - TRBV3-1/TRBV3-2 TGTGCCAGCAGCCTAGGAGGTCAGAATCAGCCCCAGCATTTT CASSLGGQNQPQHF
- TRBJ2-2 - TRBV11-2 TGTGCCAGCAGCGAACCGGGGAGAAGCACCGGGGAGCTGTTTTTT CASSEPGRSTGELFF
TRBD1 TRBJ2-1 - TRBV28 TGTGCCAGCAGTCCACTAGACAGGGGGCTTCGGTCGGCTGAGCAGTTCTTC CASSPLDRGLRSAEQFF
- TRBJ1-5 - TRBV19 TGTGCCAGTAGTATAGGGACTTTTCAGCCCCAGCATTTT CASSIGTFQPQHF
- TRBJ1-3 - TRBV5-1 TGCGCCAGCAGCAAAACACGGAGCTCTGGAAACACCATATATTTT CASSKTRSSGNTIYF
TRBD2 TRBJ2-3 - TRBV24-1 TGTGCCACCAGTGACCGAGCGGGAGGCGGGACAGATACGCAGTATTTT CATSDRAGGGTDTQYF
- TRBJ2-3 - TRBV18 TGTGCCAGCTCACCACCGGTAGGGAATGCAGATACGCAGTATTTT CASSPPVGNADTQYF
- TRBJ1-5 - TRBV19 TGTGCCAGTAGTATTAGCAATCAGCCCCAGCATTTT CASSISNQPQHF
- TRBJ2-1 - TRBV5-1 TGCGCCAGCAGCTTGGCCGAGGTAGATCGGAGCGTCTTC CASSLAEVDRSVF
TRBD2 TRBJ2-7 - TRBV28 TGTGCCAGCAGTCTCTCCGGGACTAGCGGGAGGGCGTACGAGCAGTACTTC CASSLSGTSGRAYEQYF
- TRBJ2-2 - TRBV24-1 TGTGCCACCAGTGATTTGGAGGGCCGACACACCACAAACACCGGGGAGCTGTTTTTT CATSDLEGRHTTNTGELFF
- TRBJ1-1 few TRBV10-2 TGCGCCAGCAGGGGGGTGGGAAAAACTGAAGCTTTCTTT CASRGVGKTEAFF
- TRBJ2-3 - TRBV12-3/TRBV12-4 TGTGCCAGCAACCCAAGGGGCGCAGATACGCAGTATTTT CASNPRGADTQYF
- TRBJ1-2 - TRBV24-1 TGTGCCACCAGTCGCAAGGGGCCCTATGGCTACACCTTC CATSRKGPYGYTF